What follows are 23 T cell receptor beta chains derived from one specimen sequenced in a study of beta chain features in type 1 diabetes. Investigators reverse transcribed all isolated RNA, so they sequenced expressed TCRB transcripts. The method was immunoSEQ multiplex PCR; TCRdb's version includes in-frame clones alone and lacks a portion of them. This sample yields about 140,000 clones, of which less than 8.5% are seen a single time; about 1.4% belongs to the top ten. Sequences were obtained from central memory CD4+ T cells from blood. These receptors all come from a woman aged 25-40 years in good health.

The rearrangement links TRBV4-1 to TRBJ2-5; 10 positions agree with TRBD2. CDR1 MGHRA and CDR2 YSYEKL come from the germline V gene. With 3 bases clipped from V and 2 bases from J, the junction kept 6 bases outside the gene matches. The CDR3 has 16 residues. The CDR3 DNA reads TGCGCCAGCAGCCATAGACTAGCGGGTTTACAAGAGACCCAGTACTTC. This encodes CASSHRLAGLQETQYF.

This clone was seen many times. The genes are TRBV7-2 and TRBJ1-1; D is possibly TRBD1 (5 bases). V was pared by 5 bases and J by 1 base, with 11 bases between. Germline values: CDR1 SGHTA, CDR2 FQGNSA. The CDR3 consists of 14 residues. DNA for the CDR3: TGTGCCAGCAGCCGACAGACAAGGAACACTGAAGCTTTCTTT. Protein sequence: CASSRQTRNTEAFF.

The CDR3 DNA sequence: TGTGCCAGCGGGACTAGCGGGCTCGGTGAGACCCAGTACTTC. Its translation is CASGTSGLGETQYF. The chain has TRBV28 and TRBJ2-5; 12 bases line up with TRBD2. The germline V gene encodes CDR1 MDHEN and CDR2 SYDVKM. The length of the CDR3 is 14 residues. J gave up 5 bases and V 8 bases, and 6 bases lay outside the gene matches.

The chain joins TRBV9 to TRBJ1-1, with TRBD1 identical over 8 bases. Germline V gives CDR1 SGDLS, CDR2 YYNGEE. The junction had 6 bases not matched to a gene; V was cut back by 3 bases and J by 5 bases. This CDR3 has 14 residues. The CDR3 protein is CASSAQTGATEAFF. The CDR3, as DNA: TGTGCCAGCAGCGCCCAGACAGGGGCTACTGAAGCTTTCTTT.

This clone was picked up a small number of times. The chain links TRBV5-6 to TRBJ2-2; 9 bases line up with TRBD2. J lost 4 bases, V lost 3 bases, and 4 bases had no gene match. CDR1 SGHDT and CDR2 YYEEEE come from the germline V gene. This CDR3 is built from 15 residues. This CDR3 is CASSSGLAATGELFF. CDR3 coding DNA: TGTGCCAGCAGCTCGGGACTAGCAGCCACCGGGGAGCTGTTTTTT. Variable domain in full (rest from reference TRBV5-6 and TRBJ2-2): DAGVTQSPTHLIKTRGQQVTLRCSPKSGHDTVSWYQQALGQGPQFIFQYYEEEERQRGNFPDRFSGHQFPNYSSELNVNALLLGDSALYLCASSSGLAATGELFFGEGSRLTVL.

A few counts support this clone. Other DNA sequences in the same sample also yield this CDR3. The CDR3 nucleotides are TGTGCCAGCAGTTTACATGGGAGCTCCTACGAGCAGTACTTC. Translation: CASSLHGSSYEQYF. The rearrangement links TRBV28 to TRBJ2-7, with a tentative D call TRBD2 (5 bases). In germline, CDR1 is MDHEN, CDR2 SYDVKM. CDR3 length: 14 amino acids. Deletions cut 2 bases from V and 0 bases from J, with 8 bases between.

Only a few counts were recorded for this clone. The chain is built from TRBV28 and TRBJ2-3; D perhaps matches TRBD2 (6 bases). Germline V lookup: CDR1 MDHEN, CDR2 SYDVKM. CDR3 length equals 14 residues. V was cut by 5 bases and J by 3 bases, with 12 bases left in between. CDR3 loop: CASSPASGTDTQYF. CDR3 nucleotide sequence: TGTGCCAGCAGTCCCGCCAGCGGGACAGATACGCAGTATTTT.

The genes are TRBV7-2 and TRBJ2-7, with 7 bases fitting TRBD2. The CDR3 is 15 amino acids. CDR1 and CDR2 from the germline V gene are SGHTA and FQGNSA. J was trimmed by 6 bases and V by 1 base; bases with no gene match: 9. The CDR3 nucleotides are TGTGCCAGCAGCTTAGTTAGAGCGGGACGCTCCGAGCAGTACTTC. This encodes CASSLVRAGRSEQYF.

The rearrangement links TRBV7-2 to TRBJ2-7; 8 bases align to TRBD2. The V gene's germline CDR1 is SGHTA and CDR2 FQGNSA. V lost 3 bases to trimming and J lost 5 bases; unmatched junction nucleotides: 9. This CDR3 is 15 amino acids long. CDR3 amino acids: CASSFQPNGGDEQYF. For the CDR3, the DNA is TGTGCCAGCAGCTTCCAACCCAACGGGGGGGACGAGCAGTACTTC.

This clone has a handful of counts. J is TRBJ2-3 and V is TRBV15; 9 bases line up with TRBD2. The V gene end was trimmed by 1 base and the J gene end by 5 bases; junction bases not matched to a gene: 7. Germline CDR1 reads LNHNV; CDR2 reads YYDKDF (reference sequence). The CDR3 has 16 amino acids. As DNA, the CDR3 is TGTGCCACCAGCAGAGCGGGCGGGAGGGCCAGAGATACGCAGTATTTT. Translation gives CATSRAGGRARDTQYF.

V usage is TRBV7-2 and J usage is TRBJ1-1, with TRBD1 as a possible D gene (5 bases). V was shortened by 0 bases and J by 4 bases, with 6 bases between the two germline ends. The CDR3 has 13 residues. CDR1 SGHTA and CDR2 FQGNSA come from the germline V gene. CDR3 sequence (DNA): TGTGCCAGCAGCTTAGCCAGGGCCACTGAAGCTTTCTTT. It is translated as CASSLARATEAFF.

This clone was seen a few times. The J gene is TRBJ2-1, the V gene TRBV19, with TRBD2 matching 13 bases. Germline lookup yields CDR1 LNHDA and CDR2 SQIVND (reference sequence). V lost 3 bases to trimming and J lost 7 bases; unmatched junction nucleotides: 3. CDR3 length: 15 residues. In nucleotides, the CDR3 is TGTGCCAGTAGTATGACTAGCGGGAGGAGGAATGAGCAGTTCTTC. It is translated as CASSMTSGRRNEQFF.

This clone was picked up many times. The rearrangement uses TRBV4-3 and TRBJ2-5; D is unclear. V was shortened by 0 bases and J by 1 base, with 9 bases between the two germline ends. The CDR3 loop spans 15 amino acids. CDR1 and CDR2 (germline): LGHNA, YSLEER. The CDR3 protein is CASSQDPYSQETQYF. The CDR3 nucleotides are TGCGCCAGCAGCCAAGATCCGTACAGCCAAGAGACCCAGTACTTC.

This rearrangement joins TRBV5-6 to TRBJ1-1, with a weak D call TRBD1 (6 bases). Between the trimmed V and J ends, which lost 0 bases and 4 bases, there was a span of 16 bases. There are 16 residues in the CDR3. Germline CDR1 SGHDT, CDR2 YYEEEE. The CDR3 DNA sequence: TGTGCCAGCAGCTTGGCCCGGGATCAGGGGAGCACTGAAGCTTTCTTT. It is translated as CASSLARDQGSTEAFF.

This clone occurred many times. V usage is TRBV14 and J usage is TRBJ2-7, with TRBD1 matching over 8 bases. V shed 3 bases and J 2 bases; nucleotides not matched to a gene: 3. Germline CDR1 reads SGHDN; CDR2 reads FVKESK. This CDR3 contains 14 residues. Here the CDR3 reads CASSQTGVAYEQYF. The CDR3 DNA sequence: TGTGCCAGCAGCCAGACAGGGGTGGCCTACGAGCAGTACTTC.

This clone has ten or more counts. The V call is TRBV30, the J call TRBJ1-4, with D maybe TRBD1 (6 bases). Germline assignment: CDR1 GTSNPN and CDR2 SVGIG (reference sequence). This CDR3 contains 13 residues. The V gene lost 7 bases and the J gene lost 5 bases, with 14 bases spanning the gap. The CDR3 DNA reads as TGTGCCTTCCCGACAGGCGAAAATGAAAAACTGTTTTTT. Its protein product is CAFPTGENEKLFF.

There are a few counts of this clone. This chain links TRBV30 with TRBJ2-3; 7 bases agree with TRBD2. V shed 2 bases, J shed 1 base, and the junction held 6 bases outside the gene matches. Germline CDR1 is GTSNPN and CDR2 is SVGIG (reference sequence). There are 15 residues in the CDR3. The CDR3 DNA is TGTGCCTGGAGTCCGGGGCTAGCGGGCACAGATACGCAGTATTTT. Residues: CAWSPGLAGTDTQYF.

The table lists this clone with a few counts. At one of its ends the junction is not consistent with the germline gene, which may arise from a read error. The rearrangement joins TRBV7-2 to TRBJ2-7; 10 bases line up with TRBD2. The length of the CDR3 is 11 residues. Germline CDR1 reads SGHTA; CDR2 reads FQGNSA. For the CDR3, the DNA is TGTGCCAGCAGCTTCGGACTAGCGGTATTCTTC. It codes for CASSFGLAVFF.

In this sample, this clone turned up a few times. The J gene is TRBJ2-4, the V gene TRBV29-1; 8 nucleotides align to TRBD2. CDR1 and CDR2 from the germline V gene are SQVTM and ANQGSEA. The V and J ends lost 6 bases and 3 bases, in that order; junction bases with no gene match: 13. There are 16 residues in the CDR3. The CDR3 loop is CSVAQRGNLGKNIQYF. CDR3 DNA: TGCAGCGTCGCGCAGCGGGGGAATTTGGGCAAAAACATTCAGTACTTC.

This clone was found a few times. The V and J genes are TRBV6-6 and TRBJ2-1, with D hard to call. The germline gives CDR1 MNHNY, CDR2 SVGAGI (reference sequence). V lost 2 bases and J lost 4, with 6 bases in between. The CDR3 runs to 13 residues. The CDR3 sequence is CASSYEEYNEQFF. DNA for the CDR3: TGTGCCAGCAGTTACGAGGAGTACAATGAGCAGTTCTTC.

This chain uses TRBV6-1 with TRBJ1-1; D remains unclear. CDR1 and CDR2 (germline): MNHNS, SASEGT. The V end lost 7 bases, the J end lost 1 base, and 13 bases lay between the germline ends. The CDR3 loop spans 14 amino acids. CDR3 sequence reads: CASTRRPENTEAFF. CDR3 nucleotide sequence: TGTGCCAGCACTAGAAGGCCAGAGAACACTGAAGCTTTCTTT.

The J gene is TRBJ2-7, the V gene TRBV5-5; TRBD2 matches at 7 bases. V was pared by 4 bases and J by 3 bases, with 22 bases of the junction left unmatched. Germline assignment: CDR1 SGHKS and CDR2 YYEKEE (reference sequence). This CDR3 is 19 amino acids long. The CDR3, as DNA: TGTGCCAGCAGCGCGAGTGTAGGGATTAGAGGGACTACCTACTACGAGCAGTACTTC. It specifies CASSASVGIRGTTYYEQYF. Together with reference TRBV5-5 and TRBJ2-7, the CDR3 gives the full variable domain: DAGVTQSPTHLIKTRGQQVTLRCSPISGHKSVSWYQQVLGQGPQFIFQYYEKEERGRGNFPDRFSARQFPNYSSELNVNALLLGDSALYLCASSASVGIRGTTYYEQYFGPGTRLTVT.

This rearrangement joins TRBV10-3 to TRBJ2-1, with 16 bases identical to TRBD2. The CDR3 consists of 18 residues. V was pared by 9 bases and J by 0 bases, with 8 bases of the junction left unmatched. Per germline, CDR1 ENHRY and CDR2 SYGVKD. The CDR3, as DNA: TGTGCCATTAGACCGGGACTAGCGGGAGGGAGCTCCTACAATGAGCAGTTCTTC. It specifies CAIRPGLAGGSSYNEQFF.